The 5 T cell receptor beta chains below were found in one sample sequenced in a study of blood T cell repertoires in COVID-19. The assay was immunoSEQ multiplex PCR, and TCRdb's table has in-frame clones only and misses some. The table includes under 300,000 clones, roughly 82% detected once. The material sequenced was peripheral blood. Source of these receptors: a woman aged 80 or over with active or convalescent COVID-19.

This rearrangement joins TRBV24-1 to TRBJ1-1; 12 nucleotides align to TRBD1. CDR3 length: 16 residues. J was trimmed by 7 bases and V by 8 bases; bases with no gene match: 13. Germline V gene data show CDR1 as KGHDR and CDR2 as SFDVKD. The CDR3 coding sequence is TGTGCCACCATGGAAGGGACAGGGGGCTACAGTGGTGAAGCTTTCTTT. It is translated as CATMEGTGGYSGEAFF.

The gene calls are TRBV4-1 and TRBJ2-2, with 12 positions matching TRBD2. The length of the CDR3 is 18 residues. Unmatched junction bases numbered 7, after V lost 4 bases and J lost 1 base. Germline CDR1 and CDR2: MGHRA and YSYEKL. The CDR3 here is CASSRSQLAGGNTGELFF. The CDR3 DNA sequence: TGCGCCAGCAGCCGATCCCAACTAGCGGGAGGGAACACCGGGGAGCTGTTTTTT.

This sequence joins TRBV18 and TRBJ1-4; unclear D gene. The CDR3 covers 16 residues. Germline CDR1 KGHSH, CDR2 LQKENI. Trimming pared 6 bases from V and 0 bases from J, leaving 14 bases between. As DNA, the CDR3 is TGTGCCAGCTCCCATCCTCTTGGAGCAACTAATGAAAAACTGTTTTTT. It specifies CASSHPLGATNEKLFF.

This chain links TRBV28 with TRBJ1-2, with 8 bases aligning to TRBD1. From germline, CDR1 is MDHEN and CDR2 SYDVKM. This CDR3 spans 15 amino acids. The V segment lost 5 bases and the J segment 0 bases; nucleotides outside the gene matches: 5. The DNA for the CDR3 is TGTGCCAGCAGTAGTCACAGGGGGACTAACTATGGCTACACCTTC. Its translation is CASSSHRGTNYGYTF.

The chain uses TRBV27 and TRBJ2-7, with 12 bases that match TRBD2. The V segment lost 2 bases and the J segment 9 bases; nucleotides outside the gene matches: 14. Per the germline V gene, CDR1 is MNHEY and CDR2 is SMNVEV (reference sequence). The CDR3 contains 17 residues. DNA for the CDR3: TGTGCCAGCAGTTTACGAGCTAGCGGGAGGGTACCTGGGCGGCAGTACTTC. The encoded protein is CASSLRASGRVPGRQYF.